Listed here are 17 T cell receptor beta chains from one sample, sequenced in a study of HIV-infected children after antiretroviral therapy interruption. Noted treatment: PENTA 11 planned treatment interruption arm or continuous ART arm. RNA-based 3' RACE libraries used unique molecular identifiers. TCRdb redid the calling of the 3' RACE reads with MiXCR, one entry per CDR3 protein. Of 70,000 to 90,000 distinct CDR3 sequences in the sample, around 6.9% were seen once. The sequencing used CD45RA+ CD4+ T cells from PBMCs, pooled from several time points, collected from a donor given antiretroviral therapy, either interrupted or continuous. Subset given: naive CD4+ CD45RA+ CD45RO- T cells. Receptors originate from a pool of human donors with HIV.

In this sample, this clonotype turned up many times. The chain links TRBV11-3 to TRBJ2-3; no clear D. Trimming pared 5 bases from V and 0 bases from J, leaving 6 bases between. Germline V gene sequence: CDR1 SGHNT, CDR2 YENEEA. The CDR3 runs 13 residues. The CDR3 protein is CASSQMSTDTQYF. CDR3 DNA: TGTGCCAGCAGCCAGATGAGCACAGATACGCAGTATTTT.

In the case of this clonotype: At one of its ends the junction is not consistent with the germline gene, which may arise from a read error. The J gene is TRBJ2-1, the V gene TRBV25-1, with D hard to call. CDR1 and CDR2 from the germline V gene are MGHDK and SYGVNS. This CDR3 is 11 amino acids long. Here the CDR3 DNA reads TGTGCCAGCAGTGAATACAGTGAGCAGTTCTTC. Its translation is CASSEYSEQFF.

In its sample, this clonotype was seen many times. For the CDR3, the DNA is TGCGCCAGCAGCTGGGATCCAGCGGGTGGCTCCTACAATGAGCAGTTCTTC. Encoded protein: CASSWDPAGGSYNEQFF. The J gene is TRBJ2-1, the V gene TRBV5-1, with D possibly being TRBD2 (6 bases). Germline CDR1 and CDR2: SGHRS and YFSETQ. CDR3 length: 17 amino acids. The V and J ends lost 3 bases and 0 bases respectively, with 16 bases between them.

This clonotype was recorded at least ten times. The V and J genes are TRBV5-4 and TRBJ2-1; 7 bases align to TRBD2. J lost 9 bases, V lost 0 bases, and 6 bases had no gene match. This CDR3 spans 14 amino acids. Germline CDR1 and CDR2: SGHNT and YYREEE (reference sequence). The CDR3 reads CASSLGGLSPEQFF. Written as DNA, the CDR3 is TGTGCCAGCAGCTTGGGGGGACTATCACCTGAGCAGTTCTTC.

At least ten counts were recorded for this clonotype. CDR3 sequence reads: CASSLSQGYEQYF. Written as DNA, the CDR3 is TGCGCCAGCAGCTTGTCACAGGGGTACGAGCAGTACTTC. The genes are TRBV5-1 and TRBJ2-7; 7 bases align to TRBD1. The germline CDR1 and CDR2 sequences are SGHRS and YFSETQ. This CDR3 is 13 amino acids long. The ends lost 1 base at V and 4 bases at J; junction bases unmatched: 2.

This clonotype was recorded many times. The chain combines TRBV7-9 with TRBJ2-5; D remains ambiguous. The V gene lost 3 bases and the J gene lost 4 bases, with 6 bases spanning the gap. The CDR3 consists of 12 residues. Germline values: CDR1 SEHNR, CDR2 FQNEAQ (reference sequence). For the CDR3, the DNA is TGTGCCAGCAGCTTTCAGGCAGAGACCCAGTACTTC. Its protein is CASSFQAETQYF.

This clonotype was detected many times. The gene calls are TRBV29-1 and TRBJ1-1; tentatively, D is TRBD1 (5 bases). The ends were cut back, 3 bases at V and 1 base at J, with 6 bases in the middle. The germline V gene has CDR1 SQVTM and CDR2 ANQGSEA. This CDR3 has 12 residues. This CDR3 reads CSVDRANTEAFF. In DNA, the CDR3 is TGCAGCGTTGACAGGGCGAACACTGAAGCTTTCTTT.

As for this clonotype: A much larger clonotype is one base distant, so this may be a read error. The chain links TRBV5-6 to TRBJ1-2, with 7 bases that match TRBD1. The CDR3 contains 15 residues. CDR1 SGHDT and CDR2 YYEEEE come from the germline V gene. CDR3 bases: TGTGCCAGCAGCTTGGCTCCGACAGGGAACTATGACTACACCTTC. Translating it yields CASSLAPTGNYDYTF.

This clonotype was observed at least ten times. The chain has TRBV6-1 and TRBJ1-4; D unclear. The CDR3 contains 14 residues. Trimming left V 6 bases short and J 1 base short, with 9 bases between. Germline loops: CDR1 MNHNS, CDR2 SASEGT. CDR3 sequence reads: CASRDGGTNEKLFF. For the CDR3, the DNA is TGTGCCAGCAGGGACGGAGGAACTAATGAAAAACTGTTTTTT.

V gene TRBV7-2 combines with J gene TRBJ1-1; unclear D gene. The germline gives CDR1 SGHTA, CDR2 FQGNSA. The CDR3 runs to 13 residues. V shed 0 bases and J shed 5 bases, with 7 bases lying between them. The CDR3 protein is CASSLAARTEAFF. Here the CDR3 DNA reads TGTGCCAGCAGCTTAGCGGCGCGTACTGAAGCTTTCTTT. The full variable domain, rest sourced from reference TRBV7-2 and TRBJ1-1, is GAGVSQSPSNKVTEKGKDVELRCDPISGHTALYWYRQSLGQGLEFLIYFQGNSAPDKSGLPSDRFSAERTGGSVSTLTIQRTQQEDSAVYLCASSLAARTEAFFGQGTRLTVV.

This clonotype was seen at least ten times. The chain is built from TRBV7-8 and TRBJ1-6, with D unclear. The length of the CDR3 is 17 residues. CDR1 and CDR2 from the germline V gene are SGHVS and FQNEAQ. V shed 4 bases and J shed 7 bases, with 20 bases lying between them. CDR3 in DNA: TGTGCCAGCAGCTCCCCCGGTCTGGTAGGAGAGAATTCACCCCTCCACTTT. It codes for CASSSPGLVGENSPLHF.

V is TRBV10-3 and J is TRBJ2-2; D is unresolved. The CDR3 spans 14 residues. Deletions cut 3 bases from V and 0 bases from J, with 5 bases between. Germline CDR1 reads ENHRY; CDR2 reads SYGVKD. In nucleotides, the CDR3 is TGTGCCATCAGTGATTACGCGAACACCGGGGAGCTGTTTTTT. This codes for CAISDYANTGELFF.

This clonotype was seen ten or more times. The rearrangement uses TRBV20-1 and TRBJ1-2; D not resolved. The length of the CDR3 is 12 residues. Germline V gene sequence: CDR1 DFQATT, CDR2 SNEGSKA (reference sequence). With 7 bases removed from V and 3 bases from J, the gap between germline ends came to 12 bases. The CDR3 DNA sequence: TGCAGTGTATTAGAGTATGACTATGGCTACACCTTC. Translated, it gives CSVLEYDYGYTF.

This clonotype was detected ten times or more. The gene calls are TRBV7-9 and TRBJ2-5; D remains ambiguous. V lost 2 bases, J lost 2 bases, and 9 bases lay in between. Germline assignment: CDR1 SEHNR and CDR2 FQNEAQ (reference sequence). CDR3 size: 14 residues. CDR3 residues: CASSLTQSQETQYF. In DNA form, the CDR3 reads TGTGCCAGCAGCTTAACACAATCACAAGAGACCCAGTACTTC.

This clonotype was seen at least ten times. The rearrangement uses TRBV12-3 or TRBV12-4 and TRBJ2-7, with D tentatively TRBD1 (6 bases). The ends were cut back, 6 bases at V and 0 bases at J, with 15 bases in the middle. The CDR3 is made up of 15 amino acids. This chain's CDR3 is CASSLLLQGSYEQYF. CDR3 DNA: TGTGCCAGCAGCTTACTTCTACAGGGCTCCTACGAGCAGTACTTC.

This clonotype came up many times. V gene TRBV19 combines with J gene TRBJ2-1, with 7 bases aligning to TRBD2. The germline CDR1 and CDR2 sequences are LNHDA and SQIVND (reference sequence). The CDR3 consists of 14 residues. Losses at the gene ends were 5 bases for V and 4 bases for J; bases not matched to a gene: 5. CDR3 sequence reads: CASSGGDGYNEQFF. The CDR3 bases are TGTGCCAGTAGTGGGGGGGACGGTTACAATGAGCAGTTCTTC. The full variable domain, with the rest looked up from reference TRBV19 and TRBJ2-1, is DGGITQSPKYLFRKEGQNVTLSCEQNLNHDAMYWYRQDPGQGLRLIYYSQIVNDFQKGDIAEGYSVSREKKESFPLTVTSAQKNPTAFYLCASSGGDGYNEQFFGPGTRLTVL.

This clonotype was seen at least ten times. V is TRBV12-3 or TRBV12-4 and J is TRBJ2-2, with a tentative D call TRBD1 (6 bases). The V and J ends lost 6 bases and 2 bases respectively, with 19 bases between them. The CDR3 contains 17 residues. The CDR3 region is CASRHTQGNLNTGELFF. The CDR3 region has the DNA TGTGCCAGCAGACACACACAGGGTAACCTAAACACCGGGGAGCTGTTTTTT.